This T cell receptor (beta chain) originates from a study of tumor-infiltrating lymphocytes in primary liver carcinoma. Using a constant-region primer together with ProtoScript II reverse transcriptase, TCR beta cDNA was made from about 500 ng of total RNA. Three-round nested multiplex PCR performed with slightly modified ARM-PCR produced the TCR beta libraries. In the first two PCR rounds, TRBV1-TRBV30 forward primers were paired with a C-beta reverse primer, and each round lasted roughly 9 cycles. Using its own MiXCR run on the multiplex PCR reads, TCRdb lists one record per CDR3 protein. The table includes 150,000 to 200,000 distinct CDR3 sequences, 65% detected once. The sample holds one count of this clonotype. The antigen remains unidentified. With a much larger clone just one base away, this may be a read error. Findings of the study overall: Overlap between tumor regions exceeded overlap of tumor with adjacent tissue or blood.

RNA was extracted from whole blood without cell sorting, alongside germline DNA. Chronic HBV infection was present, with no prior treatment. The CDR3 sequence is 14 residues long. The clonotype comes from a woman aged 60-75 years with primary liver carcinoma and hepatitis B virus infection. The specimen sequenced was peripheral blood. V is TRBV12-3 or TRBV12-4 and J is TRBJ1-5; D is tentatively TRBD1 or TRBD2 (6 bases each). The DNA end is a closer match to TRBJ2-3, so the J assignment may be wrong. CDR3 in amino acids: CASSYGGRGQPQYF. The CDR3 bases are TGTGCCAGCAGTTACGGGGGCCGGGGGCAGCCCCAGTATTTT.